This TCR beta chain stems from a study of shared clonotypes between healthy human individuals. Study-level points and caveats: Clonotype sharing among donors likely depends on sequencing depth. Memory subsets generally showed lower estimated richness than naive subsets.

This clone was found many times. Its specificity is unknown. It differs at one base from a far larger clone, so likely a read error. Other DNA sequences from this sample encode an identical CDR3 as well. Only in-frame clones appear in the TCRdb table, and some are missing; sequencing was by immunoSEQ multiplex PCR. The sample lists 550,000 to 850,000 clones, over 55% occurring once. The split of CD4+ cells yielded CD45RA+ naive and CD45RA-negative memory subsets. The sequencing sample was made of memory CD4+ T cells sorted from blood. This sample's subset: CD45RA-negative fraction. This receptor was identified in a young woman in good health.

CDR3 in DNA: TGTGCCAGCAGCTTAGTTGGAAACACCATATATTTT. Its translation is CASSLVGNTIYF. V usage is TRBV7-9 and J usage is TRBJ1-3, with D unclear. V dropped 1 base and J dropped 3 bases, with 1 base sitting between them. The germline V gene encodes CDR1 SEHNR and CDR2 FQNEAQ (reference sequence). The CDR3 sequence is 12 residues long.